Below, one T cell receptor beta chain is given with its context. Its antigen is undetermined. CDR1 and CDR2 from the germline V gene are SQVTM and ANQGSEA. The V end was cut by 7 bases, the J end by 5 bases, with 15 bases between. There are 12 residues in the CDR3. This record belongs to a study of shared clonotypes between healthy human individuals. General study points: An anticipated effect of sequencing depth on clonotype sharing among donors was recognized.

Positively selected for CCR7, the CD45RO-negative cells used as naive CD8 cells excluded terminally differentiated effector memory CD45RA+ cells. The method was immunoSEQ multiplex PCR; TCRdb's version includes in-frame clones alone and lacks a portion of them. The sample records about 2 million clones, about 95% being singletons. The chain carries TRBV29-1 and TRBJ2-7; tentative D call: TRBD1 (5 bases). The receptor was isolated from a man aged 18 to 30 in good health. Specimen: naive CD8+ T cells sorted from blood. CDR3 bases: TGCAGCGCTGATGGCAGCAGGGACGAGCAGTACTTC. As protein: CSADGSRDEQYF.